This T cell receptor beta chain emerged from a study of beta chain features in type 1 diabetes. Study at large: Summed over all samples, the examined sorted cells came to some 99 million.

Of note for this clone: Other nucleotide sequences in the sample specify the same CDR3.

CD4+ naive, central memory, regulatory and stem cell-like memory cells were sorted via CD45RO/CCR7/CD25/CD127/CD95/CD27. Expressed TCRB transcripts were sequenced, since all the RNA that had been isolated was reverse transcribed. Libraries were prepared by immunoSEQ multiplex PCR; TCRdb keeps only in-frame clonotypes and omits some of them. The sample holds 200,000 to 250,000 clones, 9.5% to 13% seen once. Sequences were obtained from central memory CD4+ T cells from blood. This clonotype originated in a man between 18 and 29 years old in good health.

The DNA for the CDR3 is TGCGCCAGCGGGCTATCCTACAATGAGCAGTTCTTC. It encodes CASGLSYNEQFF. The rearrangement uses TRBV5-1 and TRBJ2-1; D is unclear. There are 12 residues in the CDR3. Germline V gives CDR1 SGHRS, CDR2 YFSETQ. V lost 7 bases, J lost 1 base, and 6 bases lay in between.